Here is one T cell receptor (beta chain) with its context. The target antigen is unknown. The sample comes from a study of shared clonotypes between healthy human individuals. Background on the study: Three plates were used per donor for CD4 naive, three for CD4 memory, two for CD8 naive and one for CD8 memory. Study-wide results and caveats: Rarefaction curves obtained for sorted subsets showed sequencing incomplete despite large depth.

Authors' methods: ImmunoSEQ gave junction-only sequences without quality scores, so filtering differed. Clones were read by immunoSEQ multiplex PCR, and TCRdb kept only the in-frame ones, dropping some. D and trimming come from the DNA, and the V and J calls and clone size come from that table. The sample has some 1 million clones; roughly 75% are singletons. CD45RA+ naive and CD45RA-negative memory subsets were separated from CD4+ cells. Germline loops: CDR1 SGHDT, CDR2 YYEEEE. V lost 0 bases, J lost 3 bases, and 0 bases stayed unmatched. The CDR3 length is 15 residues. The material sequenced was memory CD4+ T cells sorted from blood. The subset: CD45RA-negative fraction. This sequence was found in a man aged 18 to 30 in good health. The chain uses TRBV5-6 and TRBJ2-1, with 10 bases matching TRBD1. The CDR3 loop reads CASSLGDRGYNEQFF. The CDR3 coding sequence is TGTGCCAGCAGCTTGGGGGACAGGGGCTACAATGAGCAGTTCTTC.